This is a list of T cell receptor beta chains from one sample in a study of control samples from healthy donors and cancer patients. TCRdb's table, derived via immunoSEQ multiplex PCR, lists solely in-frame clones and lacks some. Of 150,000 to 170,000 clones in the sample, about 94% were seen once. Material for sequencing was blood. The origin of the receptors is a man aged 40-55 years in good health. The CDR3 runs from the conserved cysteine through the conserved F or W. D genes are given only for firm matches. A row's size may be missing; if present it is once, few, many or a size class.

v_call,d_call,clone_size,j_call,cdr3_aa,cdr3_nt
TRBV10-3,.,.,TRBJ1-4,CAISDAAEKLFF,TGTGCCATCAGTGATGCCGCTGAAAAACTGTTTTTT
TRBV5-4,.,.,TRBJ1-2,CASSLAGYYGYTF,TGTGCCAGCAGCTTGGCGGGGTACTATGGCTACACCTTC
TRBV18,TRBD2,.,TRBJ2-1,CASSPTSGGGEQFF,TGTGCCAGCTCACCGACTAGCGGGGGAGGCGAGCAGTTCTTC
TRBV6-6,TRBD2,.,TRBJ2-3,CASSPRASGGKDTQYF,TGTGCCAGCAGCCCCCGGGCTAGCGGGGGTAAAGATACGCAGTATTTT
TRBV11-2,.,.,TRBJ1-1,CASSLKGSTEAFF,TGTGCCAGCAGCTTAAAGGGAAGCACTGAAGCTTTCTTT
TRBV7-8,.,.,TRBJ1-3,CASSFTGNTIYF,TGTGCCAGCAGCTTTACAGGAAACACCATATATTTT
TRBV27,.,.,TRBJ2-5,CASSLSVLMQTQYF,TGTGCCAGCAGTTTATCGGTGTTGATGCAGACCCAGTACTTC
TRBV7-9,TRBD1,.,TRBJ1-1,CASSLAFGTANTEAFF,TGTGCCAGCAGCTTAGCTTTCGGGACAGCCAACACTGAAGCTTTCTTT
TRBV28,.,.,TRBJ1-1,CASSLGGNTEAFF,TGTGCCAGCAGTTTGGGAGGAAACACTGAAGCTTTCTTT
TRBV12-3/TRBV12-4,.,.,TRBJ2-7,CASSLGLYEQYF,TGTGCCAGCAGTCTGGGCCTCTACGAGCAGTACTTC
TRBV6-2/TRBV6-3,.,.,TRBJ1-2,CASSNLRAINYGYTF,TGTGCCAGCAGTAACCTCAGGGCCATTAACTATGGCTACACCTTC
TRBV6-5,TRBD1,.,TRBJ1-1,CASSYDRAATEAFF,TGTGCCAGCAGTTATGACAGGGCGGCCACTGAAGCTTTCTTT
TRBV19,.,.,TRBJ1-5,CASSIMSSNQPQHF,TGTGCCAGTAGTATAATGTCGAGCAATCAGCCCCAGCATTTT
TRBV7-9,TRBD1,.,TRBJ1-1,CASSLAAGGTEAFF,TGTGCCAGCAGCTTAGCCGCAGGGGGCACTGAAGCTTTCTTT
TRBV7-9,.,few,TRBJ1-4,CASTKGGVTEKLFF,TGTGCCAGCACTAAGGGGGGAGTGACTGAAAAACTGTTTTTT
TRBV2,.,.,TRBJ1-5,CASSEDRQGNQPQHF,TGTGCCAGCAGTGAAGACAGGCAAGGAAATCAGCCCCAGCATTTT
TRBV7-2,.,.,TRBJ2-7,CASSSRVGEQYF,TGTGCCAGCAGCTCCAGGGTGGGCGAGCAGTACTTC
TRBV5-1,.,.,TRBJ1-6,CASSLEGLNNSPLHF,TGCGCCAGCAGCTTGGAGGGACTGAATAATTCACCCCTCCACTTT
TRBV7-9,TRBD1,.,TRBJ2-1,CASSLGTGQGVNEQFF,TGTGCCAGCAGCTTAGGTACGGGACAGGGGGTCAATGAGCAGTTCTTC
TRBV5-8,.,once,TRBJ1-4,CASSLAGPIREKLFF,TGTGCCAGCAGCTTAGCCGGGCCAATCCGGGAAAAACTGTTTTTT
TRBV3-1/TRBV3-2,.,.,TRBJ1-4,CASSQEGRTNNEKLFF,TGTGCCAGCAGCCAAGAGGGCAGGACTAATAATGAAAAACTGTTTTTT
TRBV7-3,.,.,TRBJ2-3,CASSPQLGTDTQYF,TGTGCCAGCAGCCCACAACTAGGGACAGATACGCAGTATTTT
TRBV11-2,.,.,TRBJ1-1,CASSFGGYTEAFF,TGTGCCAGCAGCTTTGGAGGGTACACTGAAGCTTTCTTT
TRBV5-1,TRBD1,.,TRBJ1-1,CASSRGQGGPEAFF,TGCGCCAGCAGCCGGGGACAGGGCGGGCCTGAAGCTTTCTTT
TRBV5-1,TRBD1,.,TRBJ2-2,CASLDRDGSPGELFF,TGCGCCAGTCTAGACAGGGATGGGTCACCCGGGGAGCTGTTTTTT
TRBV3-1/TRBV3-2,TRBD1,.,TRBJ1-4,CASSPPGQANEKLFF,TGTGCCAGCAGCCCGCCGGGACAGGCTAATGAAAAACTGTTTTTT
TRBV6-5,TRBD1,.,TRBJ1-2,CASQVGGTNRGYTF,TGTGCCAGCCAGGTAGGGGGCACCAACCGTGGCTACACCTTC
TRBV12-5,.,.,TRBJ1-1,CANSRELNTEAFF,TGTGCTAATAGCAGGGAGCTGAACACTGAAGCTTTCTTT
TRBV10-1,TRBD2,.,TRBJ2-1,CASSEMTGGPEFF,TGCGCCAGCAGTGAGATGACGGGGGGGCCTGAGTTCTTC
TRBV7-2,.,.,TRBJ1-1,CASTWPPTAVNTEAFF,TGTGCCAGCACTTGGCCGCCGACAGCGGTGAACACTGAAGCTTTCTTT
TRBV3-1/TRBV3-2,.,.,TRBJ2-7,CASSQFYYEQYF,TGTGCCAGCAGCCAGTTTTACTACGAGCAGTACTTC
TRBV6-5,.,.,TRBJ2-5,CASRNTGGGETQYF,TGTGCCAGCAGGAATACAGGGGGAGGGGAGACCCAGTACTTC
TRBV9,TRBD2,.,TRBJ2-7,CASSLGRVPPYEQYF,TGTGCCAGCAGCCTCGGGAGGGTCCCTCCCTACGAGCAGTACTTC
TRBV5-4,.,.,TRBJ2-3,CASSLAPGGTDTQYF,TGTGCCAGCAGCTTGGCCCCAGGAGGCACAGATACGCAGTATTTT
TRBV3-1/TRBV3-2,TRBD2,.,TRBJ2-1,CASTPGASGSYNEQFF,TGTGCCAGCACCCCAGGCGCTAGCGGCTCCTACAATGAGCAGTTCTTC
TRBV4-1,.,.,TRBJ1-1,CASSQGPRPTAEAFF,TGCGCCAGCAGCCAAGGACCGCGGCCGACAGCTGAAGCTTTCTTT
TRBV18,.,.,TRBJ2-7,CASSPLVRGDEQYF,TGTGCCAGCTCACCCTTGGTTAGGGGAGACGAGCAGTACTTC
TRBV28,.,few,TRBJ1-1,CASSFGGEAFF,TGTGCCAGCAGTTTCGGAGGGGAAGCTTTCTTT
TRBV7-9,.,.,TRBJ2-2,CASSLNTGELFF,TGTGCCAGCAGCTTGAACACCGGGGAGCTGTTTTTT
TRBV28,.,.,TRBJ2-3,CASCLGTDTQYF,TGTGCCAGCTGCCTAGGCACAGATACGCAGTATTTT
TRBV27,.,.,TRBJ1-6,CASSRGVASPLHF,TGTGCCAGCAGCCGTGGCGTGGCTTCACCCCTCCACTTT
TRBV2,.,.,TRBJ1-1,CASSDARGRMNTEAFF,TGTGCCAGCAGTGATGCCCGGGGGCGAATGAACACTGAAGCTTTCTTT
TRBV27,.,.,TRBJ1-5,CASSLRRGGQPQHF,TGTGCCAGCAGTTTAAGGAGGGGCGGACAGCCCCAGCATTTT
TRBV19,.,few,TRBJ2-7,CASSTTPGSYEQYF,TGTGCCAGTAGTACAACCCCCGGTTCCTACGAGCAGTACTTC
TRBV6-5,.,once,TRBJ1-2,CASSYSREGYGYTF,TGTGCCAGCAGTTACTCGAGGGAGGGCTATGGCTACACCTTC
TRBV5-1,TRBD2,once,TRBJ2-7,CASSLDTAGDEQYF,TGCGCCAGCAGCTTGGACACGGCGGGGGACGAGCAGTACTTC
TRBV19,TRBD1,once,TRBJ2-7,CASSTDRGLNEQYF,TGTGCCAGTAGTACAGACAGGGGGCTGAACGAGCAGTACTTC
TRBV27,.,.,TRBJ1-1,CASSFLGGSTEAFF,TGTGCCAGCAGTTTCTTGGGGGGGAGCACTGAAGCTTTCTTT
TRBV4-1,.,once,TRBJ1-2,CASSQPLLAPAGANYGYTF,TGCGCCAGCAGCCAACCATTATTAGCCCCCGCCGGAGCTAACTATGGCTACACCTTC
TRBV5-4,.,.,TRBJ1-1,CASSRQNTEAFF,TGTGCCAGCAGCCGACAGAACACTGAAGCTTTCTTT
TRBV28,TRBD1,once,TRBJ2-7,CASSLGTDPSSYEQYF,TGTGCCAGCAGCCTCGGGACAGACCCGAGCTCCTACGAGCAGTACTTC
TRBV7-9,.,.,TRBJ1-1,CASSLAGGRNTEAFF,TGTGCCAGCAGCTTAGCGGGAGGGCGGAACACTGAAGCTTTCTTT
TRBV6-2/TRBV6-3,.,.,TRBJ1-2,CASSNTVYGYTF,TGTGCCAGCAGTAACACCGTCTATGGCTACACCTTC
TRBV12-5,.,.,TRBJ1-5,CASGLAMGGEPQHF,TGTGCTAGTGGTTTGGCCATGGGGGGGGAGCCCCAGCATTTT
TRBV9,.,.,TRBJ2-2,CASSVGGTGELFF,TGTGCCAGCAGCGTAGGGGGCACCGGGGAGCTGTTTTTT
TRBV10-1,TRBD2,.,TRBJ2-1,CASSEGSAGGHNEQFF,TGCGCCAGCAGTGAGGGCTCCGCGGGGGGACACAATGAGCAGTTCTTC
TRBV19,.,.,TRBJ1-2,CASNEGRIYGYTF,TGTGCCAGTAATGAGGGGAGAATCTATGGCTACACCTTC